The entry below gives a single TCR beta chain sequence along with its context. Its antigen remains unidentified. With autoimmune disease history or systemic immunosuppression, patients were excluded. The investigators sampled blood at baseline, at cycle 4 day 1, and at cycle 7 day 1. This specimen belongs to a study of OX40 agonist ivuxolimab in advanced cancers. Findings and caveats of the study: Determination of antigen specificity was not performed for the expanded peripheral T cells. CD4+ and CD8+ blood T cells expanded clonally by week 6 at 0.1 to 3.0 mg/kg.

Libraries were prepared by immunoSEQ multiplex PCR; TCRdb keeps only in-frame clonotypes and omits some of them. Of about 80,000 clones in the sample, 80% to 90% were seen once. The germline V gene encodes CDR1 MNHNS and CDR2 SASEGT. The CDR3 has 14 residues. The J segment lost 3 bases and the V segment lost 9 bases, leaving 7 bases of the junction unmatched. The chain has TRBV6-1 and TRBJ1-1, with TRBD1 matching over 10 bases. The source of this sequence is an adult with an advanced solid tumor such as melanoma, head and neck, liver or kidney cancer. The sequenced sample was CD4+ or CD8+ T cells sorted from blood, obtained in a trial of the OX40 agonist ivuxolimab. CDR3 DNA sequence: TGTGCCAGTCCGATGGGACAGGGGCACACTGAAGCTTTCTTT. Its protein is CASPMGQGHTEAFF.